Listed below are T cell receptor beta chains from one sample, sequenced in a study of PD-L1 blockade in urothelial cancer. TCRdb keeps only in-frame clones here, not all; method: immunoSEQ multiplex PCR. Of about 41,000 clones listed, 80% to 90% are singletons. This sample comprised PBMCs, obtained around atezolizumab (anti-PD-L1) treatment. Receptors were obtained from a man between 65 and 80 years old with urothelial cancer. The CDR3 runs from the conserved cysteine through the conserved F or W. D genes are given only for firm matches. Size is stated for part of the rows, as once, few or many counts, or as a class when the clone is expanded.

v_call	j_call	clone_size	d_call	cdr3_nt	cdr3_aa
TRBV18	TRBJ2-7	.	TRBD2	TGTGCCAGCTCACCTTTAGCGGGAGCTTACGAGCAGTACTTC	CASSPLAGAYEQYF
TRBV18	TRBJ1-1	.	.	TGTGCCAGCTCACGAGACCAGGGCCTCCACACTGAAGCTTTCTTT	CASSRDQGLHTEAFF
TRBV10-3	TRBJ2-6	.	TRBD1	TGTGCCATCAGTGAGACAGGGGGCACCCTGGGAGGGGCCAACGTCCTGACTTTC	CAISETGGTLGGANVLTF
TRBV9	TRBJ1-1	.	.	TGTGCCAGCAGCTTCAGACCCGAGGGCACTGAAGCTTTCTTT	CASSFRPEGTEAFF
TRBV6-5	TRBJ1-4	.	.	TGTGCCAGCAGTTACTCGGGAGGGGGGGATGAAAAACTGTTTTTT	CASSYSGGGDEKLFF
TRBV9	TRBJ2-1	once	TRBD1	TGTGCCAGCAGCCCTGGGACAGGGGGAGGTGAGCAGTTCTTC	CASSPGTGGGEQFF
TRBV5-1	TRBJ2-5	.	TRBD2	TGCGCCAGCAGCTTCTCTCCCGGCCGGACTAGCGGGAGACTCCAAGAGACCCAGTACTTC	CASSFSPGRTSGRLQETQYF
TRBV19	TRBJ1-3	.	.	TGTGCCAGTAGCCGGAGGGAGGCTGGAAACACCATATATTTT	CASSRREAGNTIYF
TRBV6-1	TRBJ2-1	.	TRBD2	TGTGCCAGCAGTGAACTAGGACTAGCTTATGAGCAGTTCTTC	CASSELGLAYEQFF
TRBV11-2	TRBJ1-1	.	TRBD1	TGTGCCAGCAGCCCTCGGGACAGGGTGAACACTGAAGCTTTCTTT	CASSPRDRVNTEAFF
TRBV5-1	TRBJ2-3	.	TRBD1	TGCGCCAGCAGCTCGGGACAGGGGACAGATACGCAGTATTTT	CASSSGQGTDTQYF
TRBV30	TRBJ1-5	.	.	TGTGCCTGGAACAAAGGGGTTAAGGCCCTGAATCAGCCCCAGCATTTT	CAWNKGVKALNQPQHF
TRBV4-2	TRBJ2-1	.	.	TGTGCCAGCAGCCAGGCGGGACTGCACAATGAGCAGTTCTTC	CASSQAGLHNEQFF
TRBV11-1	TRBJ2-7	.	TRBD2	TGTGCCAGCAGCCGCGGGACTAGTCCCTCCTACGAGCAGTACTTC	CASSRGTSPSYEQYF
TRBV7-9	TRBJ2-7	.	.	TGTGCCAGCAGCTTAGGGACGGCTTGGCGGGACAGCTACGAGCAGTACTTC	CASSLGTAWRDSYEQYF
TRBV7-9	TRBJ1-2	.	.	TGTGCCAGCAGCTTATCGGCCGGGGGGGGGCTCGTGGGCTACACCTTC	CASSLSAGGGLVGYTF
TRBV5-6	TRBJ2-3	.	TRBD1	TGTGCCAGCAGCCGAAACGGACAGGGGGCAACAGATACGCAGTATTTT	CASSRNGQGATDTQYF
TRBV5-1	TRBJ2-6	.	.	TGCGCCAGCAGCCGGGCCCGGGACACCGGCTCTGGGGCCAACGTCCTGACTTTC	CASSRARDTGSGANVLTF
TRBV6-5	TRBJ2-7	.	.	TGTGCCAGCAGTTCGTCCGGGACGGGGGCCTACGAGCAGTACTTC	CASSSSGTGAYEQYF
TRBV2	TRBJ1-1	few	.	TGTGCCAGCAGACGTCAGCGGCCGCCTCTTGGGGACACTGAAGCTTTCTTT	CASRRQRPPLGDTEAFF
TRBV2	TRBJ1-1	.	.	TGTGCCAGCAGTGAGTTGACAGGGAACACTGAAGCTTTCTTT	CASSELTGNTEAFF
TRBV30	TRBJ1-1	.	TRBD1	TGTGCCTCCGGACAGGGGGGGAATTTGGCGAAAGCTTTCTTT	CASGQGGNLAKAFF
TRBV6-6	TRBJ1-1	.	.	TGTGCCAGCAGTTACTCGTCGGCCACAACGGGCACTGAAGCTTTCTTT	CASSYSSATTGTEAFF
TRBV5-1	TRBJ2-7	.	TRBD2	TGCGCCAGCAGCTTGGAGGGGGCGTGGGCTAGCGGGAGCCACGAGCAGTACTTC	CASSLEGAWASGSHEQYF
TRBV11-2	TRBJ1-4	.	.	TGTGCCAGCAGCCCACTGACAGCAACTAATGAAAAACTGTTTTTT	CASSPLTATNEKLFF
TRBV19	TRBJ1-3	.	.	TGTGCCAGTAGTCAAGTTGACTTGCCTGGAAACACCATATATTTT	CASSQVDLPGNTIYF
TRBV19	TRBJ2-2	.	.	TGTGCCAGTAGTTGGCCCGGGGAGCTGTTTTTT	CASSWPGELFF
TRBV7-2	TRBJ1-2	.	.	TGTGCCAGCAGCTTAGGTCGGACGGCGGGGGATGGCTACACCTTC	CASSLGRTAGDGYTF
TRBV5-1	TRBJ2-7	.	.	TGCGCCAGCAGCTTGGAGCCGGGACACGGGTACTTC	CASSLEPGHGYF
TRBV5-8	TRBJ2-3	.	TRBD1	TGTGCCAGCAGCCCAAACCCGGGACAGGGGGCTCTAGATACGCAGTATTTT	CASSPNPGQGALDTQYF